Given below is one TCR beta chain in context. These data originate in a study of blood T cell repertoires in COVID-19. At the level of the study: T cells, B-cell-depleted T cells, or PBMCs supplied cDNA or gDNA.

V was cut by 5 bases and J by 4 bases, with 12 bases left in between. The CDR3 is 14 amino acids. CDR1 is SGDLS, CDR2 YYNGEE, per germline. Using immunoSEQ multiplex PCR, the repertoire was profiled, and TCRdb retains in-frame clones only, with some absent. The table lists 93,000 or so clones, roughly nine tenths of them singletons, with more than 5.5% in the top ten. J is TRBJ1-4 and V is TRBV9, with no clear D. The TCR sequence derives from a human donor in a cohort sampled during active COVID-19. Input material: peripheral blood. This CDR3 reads CASSPGDDNEKLFF. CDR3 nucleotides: TGTGCCAGCAGTCCGGGAGACGATAATGAAAAACTGTTTTTT.